The 9 T cell receptor beta chains below come from one sample, sequenced in a study of blood T cell repertoires in COVID-19. TCRdb's table, derived via immunoSEQ multiplex PCR, lists solely in-frame clones and lacks some. The sample includes 60,000 to 75,000 clones, more than 75% of them seen just once. Sequencing was performed on peripheral blood. These TCRs come from a human donor in a cohort sampled during active COVID-19.

This clone was counted a single time. V and J are TRBV11-2 and TRBJ2-5, with a possible D match to TRBD2 (5 bases). There are 13 residues in the CDR3. V was pared by 3 bases and J by 2 bases, with 7 bases between. Germline V gene sequence: CDR1 SGHAT, CDR2 FQNNGV. CDR3 nucleotide sequence: TGTGCCAGCAGCTTTCAGCGGCAAGAGACCCAGTACTTC. This codes for CASSFQRQETQYF.

The chain carries TRBV11-2 and TRBJ1-1, with TRBD1 matching 10 bases. The CDR3 runs 14 residues. Losses at the gene ends were 4 bases for V and 5 bases for J; bases not matched to a gene: 4. Germline CDR1 is SGHAT and CDR2 is FQNNGV. CDR3 DNA: TGTGCCAGCAGCTCGTGGACAGGGGGAACTGAAGCTTTCTTT. Its protein is CASSSWTGGTEAFF.

Turning to this clone: The junction departs from germline at one end; a sequencing error may be responsible. This chain joins TRBV18 and TRBJ1-1; D perhaps matches TRBD1 (5 bases). Germline assignment: CDR1 KGHSH and CDR2 LQKENI. This CDR3 region has 16 residues. CDR3 amino acids: CASSPLQRGGWTEAFF. In DNA form, the CDR3 reads TGTGCCAGCTCTCCACTCCAAAGGGGAGGTTGGACTGAAGCTTTCTTT.

The chain couples TRBV9 to TRBJ2-2; 7 nucleotides align to TRBD2. Per germline, CDR1 SGDLS and CDR2 YYNGEE. The CDR3 length is 16 residues. The V segment lost 0 bases and the J segment 6 bases; nucleotides outside the gene matches: 8. The DNA of the CDR3 is TGTGCCAGCAGCGTAGAGCTCGGGGGGTTCTCCGGGGAGCTGTTTTTT. This translates into CASSVELGGFSGELFF.

The chain uses TRBV3-1 (or the pseudogene TRBV3-2) and TRBJ1-2, with 9 bases identical to TRBD1. CDR3 length: 13 amino acids. V dropped 7 bases and J dropped 4; count of bases not matched to a gene: 4. From germline, CDR1 is LGHDT and CDR2 YNNKEL (reference sequence). The CDR3 is CASKGQGIYGYTF. CDR3 DNA sequence: TGTGCCAGCAAAGGACAGGGGATCTATGGCTACACCTTC.

The chain couples TRBV7-2 to TRBJ2-7; 13 nucleotides match TRBD2. From germline, CDR1 is SGHTA and CDR2 FQGNSA. V was clipped by 7 bases and J by 4 bases; unmatched bases: 4. The CDR3 has 14 residues. The CDR3 nucleotides are TGTGCCAGCACCCAACTAGCGGGGGGGTACGAGCAGTACGTC. Its protein is CASTQLAGGYEQYV.

The rearrangement uses TRBV4-2 and TRBJ2-2; possible D gene TRBD2, 5 bases. The ends were cut back, 4 bases at V and 6 bases at J, with 15 bases in the middle. CDR1 and CDR2 (germline): LGHNA, YNFKEQ. The CDR3 covers 15 residues. This CDR3 reads CASSLVSASSGELFF. The CDR3 DNA sequence: TGTGCCAGCAGCCTGGTTAGCGCATCTTCCGGGGAGCTGTTTTTT.

This chain uses TRBV7-6 with TRBJ2-5; TRBD2 aligns across 12 bases. CDR1 is SGHVS, CDR2 FNYEAQ, per germline. Germline trimming cut 4 bases from V and 5 bases from J; bases unmatched to any gene: 5. CDR3 length: 15 amino acids. The CDR3 DNA reads TGTGCCAGCAGCTCCCTAGCGGGGGGGGGTGAGACCCAGTACTTC. It specifies CASSSLAGGGETQYF.

The chain recombines TRBV2 with TRBJ2-5; TRBD1 might be the D (6 bases). The CDR3 contains 14 residues. Germline V gives CDR1 SNHLY, CDR2 FYNNEI. V was clipped by 5 bases and J by 0 bases, with 10 bases between them. In DNA, the CDR3 is TGTGCCAGCAGTACGGACAGAAACCAAGAGACCCAGTACTTC. Protein: CASSTDRNQETQYF.